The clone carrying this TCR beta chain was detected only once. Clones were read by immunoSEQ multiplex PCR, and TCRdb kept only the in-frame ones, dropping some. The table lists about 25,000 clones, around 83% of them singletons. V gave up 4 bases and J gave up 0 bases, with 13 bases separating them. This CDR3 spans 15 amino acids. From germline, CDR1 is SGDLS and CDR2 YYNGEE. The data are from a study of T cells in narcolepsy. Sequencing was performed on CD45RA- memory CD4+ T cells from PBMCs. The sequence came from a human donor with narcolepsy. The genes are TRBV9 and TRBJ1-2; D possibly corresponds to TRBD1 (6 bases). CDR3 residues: CASSIRTEANYGYTF. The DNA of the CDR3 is TGTGCCAGCAGCATCCGGACAGAAGCTAACTATGGCTACACCTTC. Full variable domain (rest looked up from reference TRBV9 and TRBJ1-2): DSGVTQTPKHLITATGQRVTLRCSPRSGDLSVYWYQQSLDQGLQFLIQYYNGEERAKGNILERFSAQQFPDLHSELNLSSLELGDSALYFCASSIRTEANYGYTFGSGTRLTVV.